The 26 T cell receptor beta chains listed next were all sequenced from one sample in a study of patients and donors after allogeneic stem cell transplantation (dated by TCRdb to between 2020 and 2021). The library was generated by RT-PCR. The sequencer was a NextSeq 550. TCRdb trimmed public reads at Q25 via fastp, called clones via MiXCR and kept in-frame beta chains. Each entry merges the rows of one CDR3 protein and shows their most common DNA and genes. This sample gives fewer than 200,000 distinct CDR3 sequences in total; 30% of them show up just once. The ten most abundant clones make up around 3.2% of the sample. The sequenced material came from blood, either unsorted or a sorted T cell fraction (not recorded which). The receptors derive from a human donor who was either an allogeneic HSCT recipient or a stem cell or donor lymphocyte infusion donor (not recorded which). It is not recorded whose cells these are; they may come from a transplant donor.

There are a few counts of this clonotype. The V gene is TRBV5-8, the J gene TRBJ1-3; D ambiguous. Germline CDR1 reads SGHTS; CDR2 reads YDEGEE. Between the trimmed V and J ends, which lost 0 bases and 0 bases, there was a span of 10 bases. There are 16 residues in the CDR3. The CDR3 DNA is TGTGCCAGCAGCTTGGGACCTACTTCCTCTGGAAACACCATATATTTT. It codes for CASSLGPTSSGNTIYF.

CDR3 amino acids: CASNLREGETQYF. CDR3 sequence (DNA): TGTGCCAGCAATCTCAGGGAAGGAGAGACCCAGTACTTC. The rearrangement uses TRBV7-2 and TRBJ2-5, with a weak D call TRBD1 (5 bases). Trimming took 7 bases from V and 4 from J, leaving 13 bases between them. CDR3 size: 13 residues. Germline-derived CDR1 and CDR2 are SGHTA and FQGNSA.

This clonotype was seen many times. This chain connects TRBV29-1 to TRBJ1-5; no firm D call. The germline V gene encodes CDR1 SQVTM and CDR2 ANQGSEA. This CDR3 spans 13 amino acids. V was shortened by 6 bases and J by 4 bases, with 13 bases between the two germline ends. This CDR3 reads CSVGYSYNQPQHF. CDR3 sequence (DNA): TGCAGCGTCGGCTACAGCTATAATCAGCCCCAGCATTTT.

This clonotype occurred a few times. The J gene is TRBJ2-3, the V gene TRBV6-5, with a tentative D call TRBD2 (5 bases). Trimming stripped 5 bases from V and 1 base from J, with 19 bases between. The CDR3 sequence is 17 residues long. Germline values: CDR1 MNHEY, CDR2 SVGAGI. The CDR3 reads CASSRSTNLRGTDTQYF. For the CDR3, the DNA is TGTGCCAGCAGTCGCTCCACAAACTTGCGGGGCACAGATACGCAGTATTTT.

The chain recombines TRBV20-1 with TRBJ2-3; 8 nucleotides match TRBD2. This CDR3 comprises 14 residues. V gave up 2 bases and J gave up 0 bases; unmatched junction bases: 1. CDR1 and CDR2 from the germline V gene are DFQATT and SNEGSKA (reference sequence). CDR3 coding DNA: TGCAGTGCTAGACCTAGCGGGAGCACAGATACGCAGTATTTT. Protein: CSARPSGSTDTQYF.

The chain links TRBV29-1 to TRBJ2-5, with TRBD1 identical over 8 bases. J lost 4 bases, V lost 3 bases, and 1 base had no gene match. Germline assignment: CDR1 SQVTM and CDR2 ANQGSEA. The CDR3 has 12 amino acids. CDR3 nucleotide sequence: TGCAGCGTTGATCAGGGGGCAGAGACCCAGTACTTC. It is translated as CSVDQGAETQYF. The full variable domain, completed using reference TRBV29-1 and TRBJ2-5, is SAVISQKPSRDICQRGTSLTIQCQVDSQVTMMFWYRQQPGQSLTLIATANQGSEATYESGFVIDKFPISRPNLTFSTLTVSNMSPEDSSIYLCSVDQGAETQYFGPGTRLLVL.

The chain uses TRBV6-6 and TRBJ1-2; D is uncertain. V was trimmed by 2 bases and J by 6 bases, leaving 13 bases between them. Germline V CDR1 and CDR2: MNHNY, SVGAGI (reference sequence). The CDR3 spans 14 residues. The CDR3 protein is CASSYVSTPHGYTF. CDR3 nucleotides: TGTGCCAGCAGTTACGTCTCGACTCCGCATGGCTACACCTTC.

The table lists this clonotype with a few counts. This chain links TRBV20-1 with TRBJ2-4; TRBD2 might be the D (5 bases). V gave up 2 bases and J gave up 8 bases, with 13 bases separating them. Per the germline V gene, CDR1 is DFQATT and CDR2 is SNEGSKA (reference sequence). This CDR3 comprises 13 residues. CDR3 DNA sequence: TGCAGTGCTAGATCCGGGGTGGAACACATTCAGTACTTC. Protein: CSARSGVEHIQYF.

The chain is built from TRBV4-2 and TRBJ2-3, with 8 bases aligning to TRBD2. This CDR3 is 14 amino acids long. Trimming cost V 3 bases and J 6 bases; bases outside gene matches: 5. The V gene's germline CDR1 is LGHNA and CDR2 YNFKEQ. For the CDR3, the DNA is TGTGCCAGCAGCCAGCGGGAGGATGTGGATACGCAGTATTTT. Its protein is CASSQREDVDTQYF.

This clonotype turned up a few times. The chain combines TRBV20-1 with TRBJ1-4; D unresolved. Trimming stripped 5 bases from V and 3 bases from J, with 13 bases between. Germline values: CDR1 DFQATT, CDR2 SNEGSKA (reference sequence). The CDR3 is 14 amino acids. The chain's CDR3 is CSAGIGMANEKLFF. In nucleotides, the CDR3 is TGCAGTGCTGGGATTGGGATGGCTAATGAAAAACTGTTTTTT.

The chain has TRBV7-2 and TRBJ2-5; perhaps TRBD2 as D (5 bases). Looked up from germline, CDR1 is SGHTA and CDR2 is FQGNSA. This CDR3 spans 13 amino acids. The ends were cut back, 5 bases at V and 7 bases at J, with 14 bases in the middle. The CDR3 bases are TGTGCCAGCAGCCCCCCGGAGGCTGTGACCCAGTACTTC. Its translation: CASSPPEAVTQYF.

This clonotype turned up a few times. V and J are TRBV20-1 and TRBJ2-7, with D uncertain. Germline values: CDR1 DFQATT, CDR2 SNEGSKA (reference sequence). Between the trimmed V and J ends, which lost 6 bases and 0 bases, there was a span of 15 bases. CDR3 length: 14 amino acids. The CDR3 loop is CSAPFSGLSYEQYF. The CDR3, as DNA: TGCAGTGCGCCCTTTTCTGGCCTCTCCTACGAGCAGTACTTC.

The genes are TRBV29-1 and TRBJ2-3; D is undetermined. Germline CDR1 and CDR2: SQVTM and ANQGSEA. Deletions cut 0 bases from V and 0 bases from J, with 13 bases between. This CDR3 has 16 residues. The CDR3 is CSVEDFSPSSTDTQYF. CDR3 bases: TGCAGCGTTGAAGATTTTAGCCCCTCTAGCACAGATACGCAGTATTTT.

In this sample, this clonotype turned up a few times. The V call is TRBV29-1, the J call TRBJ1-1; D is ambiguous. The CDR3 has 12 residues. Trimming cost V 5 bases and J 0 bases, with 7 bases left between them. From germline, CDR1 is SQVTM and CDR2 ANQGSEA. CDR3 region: CSVNSLNTEAFF. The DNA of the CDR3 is TGCAGCGTTAACTCATTGAACACTGAAGCTTTCTTT.

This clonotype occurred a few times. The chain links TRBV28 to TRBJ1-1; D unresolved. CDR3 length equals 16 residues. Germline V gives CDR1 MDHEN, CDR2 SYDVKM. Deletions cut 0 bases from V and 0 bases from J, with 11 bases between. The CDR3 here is CASSLWWTFMNTEAFF. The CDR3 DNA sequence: TGTGCCAGCAGTTTATGGTGGACCTTCATGAACACTGAAGCTTTCTTT.

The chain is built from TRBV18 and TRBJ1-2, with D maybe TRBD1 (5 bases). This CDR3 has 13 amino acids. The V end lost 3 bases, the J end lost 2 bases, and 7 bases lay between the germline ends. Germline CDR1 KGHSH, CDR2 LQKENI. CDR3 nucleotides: TGTGCCAGCTCACCGGGACGGAACTATGGCTACACCTTC. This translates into CASSPGRNYGYTF. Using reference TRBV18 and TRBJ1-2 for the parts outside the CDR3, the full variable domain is NAGVMQNPRHLVRRRGQEARLRCSPMKGHSHVYWYRQLPEEGLKFMVYLQKENIIDESGMPKERFSAEFPKEGPSILRIQQVVRGDSAAYFCASSPGRNYGYTFGSGTRLTVV.

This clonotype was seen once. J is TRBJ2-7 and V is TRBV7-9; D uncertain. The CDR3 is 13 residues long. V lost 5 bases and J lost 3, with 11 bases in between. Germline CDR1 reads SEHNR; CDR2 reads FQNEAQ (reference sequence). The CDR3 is CASSPRSDYEQYF. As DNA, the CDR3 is TGTGCCAGCAGCCCACGCTCGGACTACGAGCAGTACTTC.

CDR3 region: CASSERLGNNEQFF. Written as DNA, the CDR3 is TGCGCCAGCAGTGAGAGGCTAGGGAACAATGAGCAGTTCTTC. The chain combines TRBV10-2 with TRBJ2-1; D gene unclear. The CDR3 consists of 14 residues. The germline V gene has CDR1 WSHSY and CDR2 SAAADI. V dropped 2 bases and J dropped 5 bases, with 10 bases sitting between them.

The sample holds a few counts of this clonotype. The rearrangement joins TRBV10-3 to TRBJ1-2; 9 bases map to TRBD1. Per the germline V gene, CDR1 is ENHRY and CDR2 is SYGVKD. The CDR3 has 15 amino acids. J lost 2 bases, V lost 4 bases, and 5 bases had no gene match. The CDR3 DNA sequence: TGTGCCATCAGTGCCTCTACAGGGGGCAACTATGGCTACACCTTC. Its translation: CAISASTGGNYGYTF.

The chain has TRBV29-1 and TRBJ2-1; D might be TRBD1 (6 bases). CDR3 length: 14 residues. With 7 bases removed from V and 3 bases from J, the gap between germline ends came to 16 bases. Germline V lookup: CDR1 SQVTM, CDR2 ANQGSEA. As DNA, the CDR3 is TGCAGCGCCTCCGGGACACCTCTCTACAATGAGCAGTTCTTC. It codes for CSASGTPLYNEQFF.

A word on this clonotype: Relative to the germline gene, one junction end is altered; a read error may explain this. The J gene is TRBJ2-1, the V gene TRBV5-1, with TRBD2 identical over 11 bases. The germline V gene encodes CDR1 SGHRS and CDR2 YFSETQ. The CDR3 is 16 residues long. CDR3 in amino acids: CASTLGTSGRNNEQFF. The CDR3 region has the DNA TGCGCCAGCACCTTGGGGACTAGCGGAAGAAACAATGAGCAGTTCTTC. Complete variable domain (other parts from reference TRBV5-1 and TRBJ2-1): KAGVTQTPRYLIKTRGQQVTLSCSPISGHRSVSWYQQTPGQGLQFLFEYFSETQRNKGNFPGRFSGRQFSNSRSEMNVSTLELGDSALYLCASTLGTSGRNNEQFFGPGTRLTVL.

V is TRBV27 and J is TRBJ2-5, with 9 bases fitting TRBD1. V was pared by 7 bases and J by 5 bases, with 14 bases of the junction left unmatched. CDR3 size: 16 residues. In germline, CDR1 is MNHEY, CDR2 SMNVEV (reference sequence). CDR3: CASKGATGGEWETQYF. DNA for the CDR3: TGTGCCAGCAAGGGGGCCACAGGGGGCGAATGGGAGACCCAGTACTTC.

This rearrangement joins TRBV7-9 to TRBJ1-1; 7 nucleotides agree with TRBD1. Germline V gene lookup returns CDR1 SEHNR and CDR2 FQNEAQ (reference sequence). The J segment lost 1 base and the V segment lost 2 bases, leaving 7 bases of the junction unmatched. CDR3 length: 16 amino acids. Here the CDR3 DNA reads TGTGCCAGCAGCTTATGGGGGACAGTACCGAACACTGAAGCTTTCTTT. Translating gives CASSLWGTVPNTEAFF.

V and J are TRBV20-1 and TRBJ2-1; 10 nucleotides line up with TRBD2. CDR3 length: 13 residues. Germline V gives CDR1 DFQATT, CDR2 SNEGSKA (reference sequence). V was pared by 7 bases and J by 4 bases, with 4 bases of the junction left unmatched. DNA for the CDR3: TGCAGTGGGGGGACTAGCGCTTACAATGAGCAGTTCTTC. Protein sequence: CSGGTSAYNEQFF.

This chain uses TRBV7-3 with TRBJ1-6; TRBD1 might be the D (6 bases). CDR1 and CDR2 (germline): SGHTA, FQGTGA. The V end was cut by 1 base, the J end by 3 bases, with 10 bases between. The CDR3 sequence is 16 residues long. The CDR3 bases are TGTGCCAGCAGCTTAATGCCAGGGGACTATAATTCACCCCTCCACTTT. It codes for CASSLMPGDYNSPLHF.

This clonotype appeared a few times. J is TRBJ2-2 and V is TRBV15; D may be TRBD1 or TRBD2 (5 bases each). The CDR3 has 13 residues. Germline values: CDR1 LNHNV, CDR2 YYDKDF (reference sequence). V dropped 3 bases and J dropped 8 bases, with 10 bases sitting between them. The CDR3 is CATSRGPKGELFF. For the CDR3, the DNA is TGTGCCACCAGCAGGGGACCTAAGGGGGAGCTGTTTTTT. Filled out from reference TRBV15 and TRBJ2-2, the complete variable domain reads DAMVIQNPRYQVTQFGKPVTLSCSQTLNHNVMYWYQQKSSQAPKLLFHYYDKDFNNEADTPDNFQSRRPNTSFCFLDIRSPGLGDTAMYLCATSRGPKGELFFGEGSRLTVL.